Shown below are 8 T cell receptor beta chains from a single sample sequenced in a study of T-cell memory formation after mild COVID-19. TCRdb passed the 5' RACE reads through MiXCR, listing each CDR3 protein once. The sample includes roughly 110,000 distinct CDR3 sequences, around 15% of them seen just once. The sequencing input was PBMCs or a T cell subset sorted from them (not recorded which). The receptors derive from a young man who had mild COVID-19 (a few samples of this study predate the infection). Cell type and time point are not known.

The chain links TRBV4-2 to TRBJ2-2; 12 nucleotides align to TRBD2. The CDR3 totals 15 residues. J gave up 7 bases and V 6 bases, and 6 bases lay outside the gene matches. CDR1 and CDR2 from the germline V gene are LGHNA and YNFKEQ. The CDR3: CASSLRTSGDGELFF. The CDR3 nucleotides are TGTGCCAGCAGTCTCCGGACTAGCGGGGACGGGGAGCTGTTTTTT.

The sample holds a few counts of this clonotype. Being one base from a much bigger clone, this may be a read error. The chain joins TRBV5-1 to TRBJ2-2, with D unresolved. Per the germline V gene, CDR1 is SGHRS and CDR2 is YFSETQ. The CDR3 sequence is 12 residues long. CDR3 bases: TGCGCCAGCAGCTTGAACCCCGGGGAGCTGTTTTTT. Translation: CASSLNPGELFF.

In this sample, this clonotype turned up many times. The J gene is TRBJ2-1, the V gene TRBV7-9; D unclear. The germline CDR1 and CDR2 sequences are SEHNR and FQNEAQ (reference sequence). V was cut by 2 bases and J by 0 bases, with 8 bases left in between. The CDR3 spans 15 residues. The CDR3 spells CASSLPTPSYNEQFF. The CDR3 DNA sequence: TGTGCCAGCAGCTTACCAACCCCCTCCTACAATGAGCAGTTCTTC.

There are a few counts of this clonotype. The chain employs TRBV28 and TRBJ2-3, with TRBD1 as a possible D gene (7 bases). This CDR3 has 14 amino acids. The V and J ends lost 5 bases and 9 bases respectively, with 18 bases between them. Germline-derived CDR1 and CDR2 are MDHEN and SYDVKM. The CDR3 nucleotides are TGTGCCAGCAGTGCCACACACAGGGGAGGAACGCAGTATTTT. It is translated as CASSATHRGGTQYF.

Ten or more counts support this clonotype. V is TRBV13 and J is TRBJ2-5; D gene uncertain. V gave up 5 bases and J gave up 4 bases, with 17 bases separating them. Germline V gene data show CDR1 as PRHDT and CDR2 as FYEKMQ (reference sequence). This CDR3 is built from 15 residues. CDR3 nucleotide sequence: TGTGCCAGCAGCCCCCGGGCCTTCGTTGGAGAGACCCAGTACTTC. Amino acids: CASSPRAFVGETQYF.

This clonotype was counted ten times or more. CDR3 amino acids: CATSSSRDTTYEQYF. CDR3 nucleotide sequence: TGTGCCACCAGCAGTTCCCGGGACACGACCTACGAGCAGTACTTC. The chain links TRBV15 to TRBJ2-7; tentative D call: TRBD1 (6 bases). V was shortened by 3 bases and J by 2 bases, with 14 bases between the two germline ends. This CDR3 has 15 amino acids. Germline loops: CDR1 LNHNV, CDR2 YYDKDF (reference sequence).

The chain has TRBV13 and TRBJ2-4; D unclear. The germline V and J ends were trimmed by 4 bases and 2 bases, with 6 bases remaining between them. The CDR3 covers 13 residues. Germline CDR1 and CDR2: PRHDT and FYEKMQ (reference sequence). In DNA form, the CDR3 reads TGTGCCAGCAGCTCACCCACCAAAAACATTCAGTACTTC. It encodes CASSSPTKNIQYF.

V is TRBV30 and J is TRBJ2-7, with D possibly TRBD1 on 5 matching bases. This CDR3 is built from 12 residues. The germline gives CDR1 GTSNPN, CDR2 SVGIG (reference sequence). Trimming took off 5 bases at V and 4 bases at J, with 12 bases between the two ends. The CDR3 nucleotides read TGTGCCTGGCGGGCAGGGCGGTACGAGCAGTACTTC. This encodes CAWRAGRYEQYF.